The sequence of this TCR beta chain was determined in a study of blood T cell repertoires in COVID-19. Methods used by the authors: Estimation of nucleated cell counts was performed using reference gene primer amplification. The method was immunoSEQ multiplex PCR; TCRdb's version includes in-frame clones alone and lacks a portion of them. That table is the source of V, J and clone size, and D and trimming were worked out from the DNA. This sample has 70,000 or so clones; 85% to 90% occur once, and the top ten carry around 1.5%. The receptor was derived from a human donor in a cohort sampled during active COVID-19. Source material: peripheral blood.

This CDR3 reads CASSRDPGIRAGEKLFF. Written as DNA, the CDR3 is TGCGCCAGCAGCCGCGACCCCGGAATCCGGGCGGGTGAAAAACTGTTTTTT. This sequence joins TRBV5-1 and TRBJ1-4; no reliable D call. Germline lookup yields CDR1 SGHRS and CDR2 YFSETQ. The CDR3 consists of 17 residues. V was trimmed by 4 bases and J by 7 bases, leaving 23 bases between them.